These 32 T cell receptor beta chains share one sample of origin, sequenced in a study of patients and donors after allogeneic stem cell transplantation. TCRdb re-called the RT-PCR reads through MiXCR, storing one row per CDR3 protein. The sample records 16,000 or so distinct CDR3 sequences, approximately 25% being singletons. Sequenced sample: blood, either unsorted or a sorted T cell fraction (not recorded which). These receptors were obtained from a human donor who was either an allogeneic HSCT recipient or a stem cell or donor lymphocyte infusion donor (not recorded which). It is not recorded whose cells these are; they may come from a transplant donor.

V usage is TRBV4-3 and J usage is TRBJ1-5; the D gene is possibly TRBD1 (5 bases). Trimming pared 0 bases from V and 12 bases from J, leaving 18 bases between. Germline V gene data show CDR1 as LGHNA and CDR2 as YSLEER. The CDR3 consists of 15 residues. CDR3 residues: CASSQDQADRSNQHF. CDR3 bases: TGCGCCAGCAGCCAAGATCAGGCCGACAGAAGTAACCAGCATTTT.

The chain recombines TRBV24-1 with TRBJ2-3; possibly TRBD1 or TRBD2 for D (6 bases each). The CDR3 extends over 16 amino acids. Deletions cut 4 bases from V and 2 bases from J, with 15 bases between. The germline CDR1 and CDR2 sequences are KGHDR and SFDVKD. The CDR3 nucleotides read TGTGCCACCAGTGACCCCGGGGGCCCCTTCACAGATACGCAGTATTTT. Encoded protein: CATSDPGGPFTDTQYF.

This clonotype was seen only a few times. CDR3 bases: TGCAGTGCTAGGGGAGGGATTAACACTGAAGCTTTCTTT. Encoded protein: CSARGGINTEAFF. The rearrangement links TRBV20-1 to TRBJ1-1; D is unclear. V was pared by 3 bases and J by 2 bases, with 10 bases between. In germline, CDR1 is DFQATT, CDR2 SNEGSKA (reference sequence). The CDR3 extends over 13 amino acids.

V and J are TRBV3-1 and TRBJ1-6; tentative D call: TRBD1 (5 bases). The CDR3 sequence is 15 residues long. Per the germline V gene, CDR1 is LGHDT and CDR2 is YNNKEL (reference sequence). Deletions cut 1 base from V and 8 bases from J, with 12 bases between. CDR3 sequence (DNA): TGTGCCAGCAGCCAAGTGCAGGGCTCTCATTCACCCCTCCACTTT. Translated, it gives CASSQVQGSHSPLHF. The full variable domain, its missing parts supplied by reference TRBV3-1 and TRBJ1-6, is DTAVSQTPKYLVTQMGNDKSIKCEQNLGHDTMYWYKQDSKKFLKIMFSYNNKELIINETVPNRFSPKSPDKAHLNLHINSLELGDSAVYFCASSQVQGSHSPLHFGNGTRLTVT.

This clonotype was observed a few times. The gene calls are TRBV12-3 or TRBV12-4 and TRBJ1-5, with TRBD1 identical over 9 bases. The junction had 4 bases not matched to a gene; V was cut back by 6 bases and J by 4 bases. The CDR3 loop spans 14 amino acids. In DNA, the CDR3 is TGTGCCAGCAGCCCAGACAGGGGGAATCAGCCCCAGCATTTT. Its protein product is CASSPDRGNQPQHF.

This clonotype was counted a few times. V gene TRBV2 combines with J gene TRBJ1-5, with TRBD1 matching 7 bases. The CDR3 extends over 18 amino acids. The V segment lost 6 bases and the J segment 0 bases; nucleotides outside the gene matches: 14. Germline CDR1 reads SNHLY; CDR2 reads FYNNEI. The CDR3 loop reads CASRRGQGPTYSNQPQHF. The CDR3 coding sequence is TGTGCCAGCAGAAGGGGGCAGGGGCCAACTTATAGCAATCAGCCCCAGCATTTT. Drawing the rest from reference TRBV2 and TRBJ1-5, the complete variable domain is EPEVTQTPSHQVTQMGQEVILRCVPISNHLYFYWYRQILGQKVEFLVSFYNNEISEKSEIFDDQFSVERPDGSNFTLKIRSTKLEDSAMYFCASRRGQGPTYSNQPQHFGDGTRLSIL.

This clonotype is deemed medium-sized. CDR3 nucleotide sequence: TGTGCCAGCAGTCCGGGAGTCACTGAAGCTTTCTTT. As protein: CASSPGVTEAFF. The chain recombines TRBV12-3 or TRBV12-4 with TRBJ1-1, with D uncertain. The CDR3 consists of 12 residues. V gave up 5 bases and J gave up 4 bases, with 8 bases separating them.

This clonotype counts as large. The V call is TRBV7-9, the J call TRBJ1-2; D is ambiguous. V lost 7 bases to trimming and J lost 7 bases, with 16 bases between them. Germline CDR1 and CDR2: SEHNR and FQNEAQ (reference sequence). CDR3 length: 13 residues. The CDR3 here is CASNPPGDAGYTF. The CDR3 DNA is TGTGCCAGCAACCCCCCAGGAGACGCTGGCTACACCTTC. Complete variable domain (other parts from reference TRBV7-9 and TRBJ1-2): DTGVSQNPRHKITKRGQNVTFRCDPISEHNRLYWYRQTLGQGPEFLTYFQNEAQLEKSRLLSDRFSAERPKGSFSTLEIQRTEQGDSAMYLCASNPPGDAGYTFGSGTRLTVV.

The rearrangement uses TRBV5-1 and TRBJ1-1; 8 bases align to TRBD1. The CDR3 consists of 13 residues. Germline-derived CDR1 and CDR2 are SGHRS and YFSETQ. V was clipped by 3 bases and J by 5 bases; unmatched bases: 3. The DNA of the CDR3 is TGCGCCAGCAGCTCCAGGGGGCGTACTGAAGCTTTCTTT. Translation gives CASSSRGRTEAFF.

This clonotype occurred many times. The V call is TRBV5-1, the J call TRBJ1-1; D not resolved. The V end lost 4 bases, the J end lost 1 base, and 11 bases lay between the germline ends. CDR1 and CDR2 (germline): SGHRS, YFSETQ. The CDR3 covers 14 residues. The CDR3 DNA reads TGCGCCAGCAGCCTGGACGTCGAGAACACTGAAGCTTTCTTT. Protein: CASSLDVENTEAFF.

The chain's CDR3 is CSVDMSTQETQYF. DNA of the CDR3: TGCAGCGTTGACATGAGTACACAAGAGACCCAGTACTTC. This chain connects TRBV29-1 to TRBJ2-5, with D hard to call. CDR1 and CDR2 from the germline V gene are SQVTM and ANQGSEA. The V gene lost 3 bases and the J gene lost 2 bases, with 10 bases spanning the gap. This CDR3 contains 13 residues.

The chain is built from TRBV5-8 and TRBJ2-3; 9 nucleotides match TRBD2. Germline assignment: CDR1 SGHTS and CDR2 YDEGEE. Trimming at V came to 0 bases and at J to 4 bases, leaving 9 bases not matched to a gene. The CDR3 is made up of 17 amino acids. CDR3 DNA: TGTGCCAGCAGCTTGGGTCGGCTAGCGGGGAGCTCAGATACGCAGTATTTT. Translation: CASSLGRLAGSSDTQYF.

The chain couples TRBV7-9 to TRBJ1-2; D is unresolved. Germline V gives CDR1 SEHNR, CDR2 FQNEAQ (reference sequence). V was trimmed by 10 bases and J by 4 bases, leaving 10 bases between them. The length of the CDR3 is 11 residues. The DNA for the CDR3 is TGTGCCATCTCCGGCAGCTATGGCTACACCTTC. This encodes CAISGSYGYTF.

By frequency in the sample, this clonotype is medium-sized. V usage is TRBV9 and J usage is TRBJ1-6; perhaps TRBD1 as D (5 bases). This CDR3 is 16 amino acids long. Trimming took 5 bases from V and 10 from J, leaving 22 bases between them. CDR1 is SGDLS, CDR2 YYNGEE, per germline. The CDR3, as DNA: TGTGCCAGCAGTCGTAGCGCAGGGACCTCCGGATCACCCCTCCACTTT. This sequence encodes CASSRSAGTSGSPLHF.

The sample holds a few counts of this clonotype. The rearrangement uses TRBV7-2 and TRBJ1-2; the match to TRBD1 covers 8 bases. The J segment lost 5 bases and the V segment lost 3 bases, leaving 14 bases of the junction unmatched. This CDR3 is built from 17 residues. The germline CDR1 and CDR2 sequences are SGHTA and FQGNSA. CDR3 DNA sequence: TGTGCCAGCAGCTTCGAGATAGGGACAGGTTCTCTATATGGCTACACCTTC. Its translation is CASSFEIGTGSLYGYTF.

This chain joins TRBV18 and TRBJ1-2; D not certain. The CDR3 is 15 amino acids. Deletions cut 2 bases from V and 4 bases from J, with 14 bases between. Germline-derived CDR1 and CDR2 are KGHSH and LQKENI. The CDR3 loop is CASSPMGNRPYGYTF. CDR3 nucleotide sequence: TGTGCCAGCTCACCAATGGGTAACAGACCCTATGGCTACACCTTC.

There are a few counts of this clonotype. This rearrangement joins TRBV12-3 or TRBV12-4 to TRBJ1-1, with D possibly being TRBD1 (5 bases). The CDR3 extends over 13 amino acids. V was clipped by 4 bases and J by 8 bases, with 14 bases between them. DNA of the CDR3: TGTGCCAGCAGTTCCCGGGGGATCCTCGAAGCTTTCTTT. This encodes CASSSRGILEAFF.

The chain employs TRBV27 and TRBJ1-1; D not resolved. The V end lost 5 bases, the J end lost 2 bases, and 18 bases lay between the germline ends. The germline V gene encodes CDR1 MNHEY and CDR2 SMNVEV (reference sequence). CDR3 length: 16 amino acids. The CDR3 here is CASSSTSPLLNTEAFF. The CDR3 DNA reads as TGTGCCAGCAGTAGTACCAGTCCACTTCTAAACACTGAAGCTTTCTTT.

The CDR3 reads CASSPRTVGTGEQYF. The DNA of the CDR3 is TGCGCCAGCAGCCCGCGGACAGTTGGAACGGGCGAGCAGTACTTC. V gene TRBV5-1 combines with J gene TRBJ2-7; D perhaps matches TRBD1 (6 bases). CDR3 size: 15 residues. With 4 bases removed from V and 6 bases from J, the gap between germline ends came to 20 bases. Germline CDR1 reads SGHRS; CDR2 reads YFSETQ.

This chain uses TRBV5-1 with TRBJ2-2, with D perhaps TRBD1 (5 bases). Trimming cost V 0 bases and J 2 bases, with 8 bases left between them. CDR1 is SGHRS, CDR2 YFSETQ, per germline. The CDR3 is 15 amino acids. The CDR3 is CASSLGQINTGELFF. CDR3 bases: TGCGCCAGCAGCTTGGGACAGATTAACACCGGGGAGCTGTTTTTT.

The genes are TRBV7-9 and TRBJ1-2, with D unclear. The CDR3 covers 15 residues. V was clipped by 1 base and J by 0 bases, with 9 bases between them. Germline V lookup: CDR1 SEHNR, CDR2 FQNEAQ (reference sequence). This chain's CDR3 is CASSLGSAANYGYTF. The CDR3 region has the DNA TGTGCCAGCAGCTTAGGTTCGGCAGCTAACTATGGCTACACCTTC. The full variable domain, rest sourced from reference TRBV7-9 and TRBJ1-2, is DTGVSQNPRHKITKRGQNVTFRCDPISEHNRLYWYRQTLGQGPEFLTYFQNEAQLEKSRLLSDRFSAERPKGSFSTLEIQRTEQGDSAMYLCASSLGSAANYGYTFGSGTRLTVV.

This clonotype was detected many times. This rearrangement joins TRBV7-2 to TRBJ1-1; D is ambiguous. Germline V gene sequence: CDR1 SGHTA, CDR2 FQGNSA. V was cut by 2 bases and J by 2 bases, with 6 bases left in between. The CDR3 totals 13 residues. CDR3 amino acids: CASSLSVNTEAFF. The CDR3 DNA follows: TGTGCCAGCAGCTTATCGGTCAACACTGAAGCTTTCTTT.

This clonotype was counted a few times. The rearrangement joins TRBV18 to TRBJ1-1; D is ambiguous. This CDR3 spans 12 amino acids. The germline V and J ends were trimmed by 3 bases and 2 bases, with 4 bases remaining between them. Per the germline V gene, CDR1 is KGHSH and CDR2 is LQKENI. This chain's CDR3 is CASSPLNTEAFF. The CDR3 region has the DNA TGTGCCAGCTCACCGCTTAACACTGAAGCTTTCTTT. Based on the CDR3 plus reference TRBV18 and TRBJ1-1, the full variable domain is NAGVMQNPRHLVRRRGQEARLRCSPMKGHSHVYWYRQLPEEGLKFMVYLQKENIIDESGMPKERFSAEFPKEGPSILRIQQVVRGDSAAYFCASSPLNTEAFFGQGTRLTVV.

In DNA, the CDR3 is TGCGCCAGCAGCCAAGATGGGAGGGGCGGGGAGCAGTACTTC. Protein sequence: CASSQDGRGGEQYF. The chain combines TRBV4-3 with TRBJ2-7; 7 bases match TRBD2. V lost 0 bases and J lost 7; bases outside the gene matches: 6. CDR1 LGHNA and CDR2 YSLEER come from the germline V gene. The CDR3 runs to 14 residues.

The genes are TRBV4-1 and TRBJ1-1; D remains unclear. This CDR3 is built from 16 residues. V was clipped by 1 base and J by 0 bases, with 12 bases between them. The germline V gene encodes CDR1 MGHRA and CDR2 YSYEKL. The DNA for the CDR3 is TGCGCCAGCAGCCAAGGCCCCCCTACAGTGAACACTGAAGCTTTCTTT. It codes for CASSQGPPTVNTEAFF.

This clonotype has a count of ten or more. The gene calls are TRBV20-1 and TRBJ1-4; no reliable D call. V shed 5 bases and J shed 8 bases, with 15 bases lying between them. This CDR3 comprises 13 residues. CDR1 is DFQATT, CDR2 SNEGSKA, per germline (reference sequence). The CDR3 is CSAPMVGGEKLFF. DNA of the CDR3: TGCAGTGCTCCTATGGTGGGAGGAGAAAAACTGTTTTTT.

The V and J genes are TRBV13 and TRBJ1-2, with D uncertain. CDR3 size: 15 residues. V lost 3 bases and J 4 bases, leaving 15 bases between the germline ends. Germline V gene sequence: CDR1 PRHDT, CDR2 FYEKMQ (reference sequence). The CDR3: CASSFFPARPYGYTF. The CDR3 region has the DNA TGTGCCAGCAGCTTCTTCCCGGCTCGTCCCTATGGCTACACCTTC.

This clonotype was counted many times. The chain joins TRBV18 to TRBJ2-5; D is unresolved. The CDR3 is 13 amino acids. With 1 base removed from V and 4 bases from J, the gap between germline ends came to 7 bases. From germline, CDR1 is KGHSH and CDR2 LQKENI. The CDR3 sequence is CASSPLVSETQYF. CDR3 coding DNA: TGTGCCAGCTCACCACTAGTTTCAGAGACCCAGTACTTC.

This clonotype is labeled medium-sized (0.01 to 0.1%). The chain couples TRBV4-2 to TRBJ2-3, with 8 bases matching TRBD2. With V trimmed by 4 bases and J by 0 bases, 3 bases remained unmatched. This CDR3 has 15 residues. In germline, CDR1 is LGHNA, CDR2 YNFKEQ. CDR3 bases: TGTGCCAGCAGCCCCGCGGGGGGCAGCACAGATACGCAGTATTTT. Its translation: CASSPAGGSTDTQYF.

The CDR3 spells CASTGRRNTEAFF. CDR3 sequence (DNA): TGTGCCAGCACTGGACGGCGAAACACTGAAGCTTTCTTT. V is TRBV27 and J is TRBJ1-1; D gene ambiguous. There are 13 residues in the CDR3. The V end was cut by 7 bases, the J end by 2 bases, with 11 bases between. Per the germline V gene, CDR1 is MNHEY and CDR2 is SMNVEV (reference sequence).

This clonotype was seen at least ten times. The V gene is TRBV7-9, the J gene TRBJ1-1, with D maybe TRBD1 (5 bases). Per germline, CDR1 SEHNR and CDR2 FQNEAQ (reference sequence). The ends were cut back, 5 bases at V and 4 bases at J, with 14 bases in the middle. The CDR3 spans 14 residues. The CDR3 loop is CASSLNQGGTEAFF. CDR3 nucleotide sequence: TGTGCCAGCAGCCTAAACCAGGGAGGCACTGAAGCTTTCTTT.

This clonotype was recorded a few times. As DNA, the CDR3 is TGTGCCAGCAGCTTCTACAGGGGGCACTATGGCTACACCTTC. It yields the protein CASSFYRGHYGYTF. This rearrangement joins TRBV28 to TRBJ1-2; 9 bases fit TRBD1. This CDR3 is 14 amino acids long. Germline V CDR1 and CDR2: MDHEN, SYDVKM. Trimming cost V 6 bases and J 3 bases; bases outside gene matches: 5.